The present TCR beta chain was sequenced within a study of blood T cell repertoires in COVID-19. Study-wide background: Acute and convalescent COVID-19 samples came from the United States, Italy and Spain. In each case, the material was cDNA or gDNA derived from T cells, B-cell-depleted T cells, or PBMCs.

The ends were cut back, 2 bases at V and 5 bases at J, with 15 bases in the middle. This CDR3 spans 15 amino acids. CDR1 and CDR2 (germline): KGHSH, LQKENI. In the original processing: Amplified reference gene primers provided the basis for estimating nucleated cell counts. Generated by immunoSEQ multiplex PCR, the TCRdb table keeps only in-frame clones and is missing some. V and J calls plus clone size are reproduced from that table; the DNA served to infer D and trimming. The table has 70,000 or so clones, approximately 80% seen once. The sequenced sample consisted of peripheral blood. The chain carries TRBV18 and TRBJ2-5; perhaps TRBD2 as D (6 bases). The sequence came from a human donor in a cohort sampled during active COVID-19. CDR3 nucleotides: TGTGCCAGCTCACCAATCCCGGGCGGGAAGGAGACCCAGTACTTC. It yields the protein CASSPIPGGKETQYF.